This T cell receptor (beta chain) was documented in a study of cytomegalovirus exposure and HLA in healthy donors. Trimming at V came to 2 bases and at J to 7 bases, leaving 9 bases not matched to a gene. The V gene's germline CDR1 is GTSNPN and CDR2 SVGIG (reference sequence). This CDR3 is built from 14 residues. The study ran its PCR with 60 Vbeta and 13 Jbeta primers. Libraries were prepared by immunoSEQ multiplex PCR; TCRdb keeps only in-frame clonotypes and omits some of them. In the table there are around 130,000 clones, roughly 8.6% of which are singletons. This clone has a handful of counts. Sequencing used PBMCs. The clonotype comes from a woman aged 35 to 49 in good health and CMV-seropositive. The chain is built from TRBV30 and TRBJ1-1; 8 bases agree with TRBD1. In DNA, the CDR3 is TGTGCCTGGAGTCTAGGGACAGGCGGCATTGAAGCTTTCTTT. It translates to CAWSLGTGGIEAFF.